Listed below are T cell receptor beta chains from one sample, sequenced in a study of blood T cell repertoires in COVID-19. Produced via immunoSEQ multiplex PCR; TCRdb's table is partial and in-frame only. The sample contains 110,000 or so clones, 75% to 90% of which appear only once. Sequenced sample: peripheral blood. These receptors originate from a woman between 45 and 65 years old with acute or convalescent COVID-19. Both conserved end residues are trimmed from each CDR3.

len | j_gene | v_gene | CDR3aa
17 | TRBJ1-3 | TRBV7-9 | ASRFWRFGQIYSGNTIY
12 | TRBJ1-5 | TRBV6-5 | ASRSDRADQPQH
11 | TRBJ2-3 | TRBV7-2 | ASSLVGRGLAA
10 | TRBJ1-1 | TRBV18 | ASSPSAGEAF
12 | TRBJ1-2 | TRBV7-2 | ASSSGGGNYGYT
13 | TRBJ1-6 | TRBV5-8 | ASSPGGQGNSPLH
13 | TRBJ1-5 | TRBV6-5 | ASSLTGLSNQPQH
13 | TRBJ2-5 | TRBV7-9 | ASSRDRVSQETQY
11 | TRBJ2-7 | TRBV3-1/TRBV3-2 | ASSRGGPNEQY
11 | TRBJ2-5 | TRBV14 | ASSGHLQETQY
13 | TRBJ2-7 | TRBV7-6 | ASSATSGYSYEQY
11 | TRBJ2-3 | TRBV11-3 | ASSRQGADTQY
14 | TRBJ2-2 | TRBV2 | ASSARTSGIAGELF